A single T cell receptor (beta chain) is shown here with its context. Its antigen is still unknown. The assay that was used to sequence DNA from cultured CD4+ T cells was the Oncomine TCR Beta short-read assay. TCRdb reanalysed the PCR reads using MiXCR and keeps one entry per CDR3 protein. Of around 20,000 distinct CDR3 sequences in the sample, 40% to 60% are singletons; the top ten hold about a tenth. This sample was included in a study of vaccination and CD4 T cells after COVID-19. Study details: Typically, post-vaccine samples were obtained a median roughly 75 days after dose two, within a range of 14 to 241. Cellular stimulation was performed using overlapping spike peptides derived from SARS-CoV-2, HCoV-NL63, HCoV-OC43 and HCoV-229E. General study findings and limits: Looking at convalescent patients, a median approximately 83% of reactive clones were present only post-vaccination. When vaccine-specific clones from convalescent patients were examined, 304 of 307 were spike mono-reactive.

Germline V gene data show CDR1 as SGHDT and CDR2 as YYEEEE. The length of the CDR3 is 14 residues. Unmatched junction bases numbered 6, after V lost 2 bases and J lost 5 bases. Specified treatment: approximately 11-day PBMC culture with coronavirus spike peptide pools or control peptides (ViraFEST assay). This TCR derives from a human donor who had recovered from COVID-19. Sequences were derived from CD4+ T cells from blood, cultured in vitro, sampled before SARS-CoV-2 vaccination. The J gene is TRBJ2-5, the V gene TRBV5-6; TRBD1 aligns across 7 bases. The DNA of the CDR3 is TGTGCCAGCAGCTTTAAACAGGGGATGGAGACCCAGTACTTC. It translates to CASSFKQGMETQYF.